The rows below give T cell receptor beta chains drawn from one sample of a study of T cell changes during pregnancy in multiple sclerosis. Sequencing was performed with immunoSEQ multiplex PCR; in TCRdb, only in-frame clones are kept and a portion is missing. The top ten clones hold approximately 0.68% of a sample with 50,000 or so clones, 85% to 95% of them seen once. Sequencing used CD4+ T cells from peripheral blood mononuclear cells, obtained in the third trimester of pregnancy. The receptor set was obtained from a female donor with multiple sclerosis, enrolled in a pregnancy study. CDR3s include the opening cysteine and the closing phenylalanine or tryptophan. The D gene is left open where the match is weak. Size is stated for part of the rows, as once, few or many counts, or as a class when the clone is expanded.

D gene: -; clone size: -; J gene: TRBJ1-6; V gene: TRBV13; CDR3 DNA: TGTGCCAGCAGCTTAGGGACAGCTTATAATTCACCCCTCCACTTT; CDR3 protein: CASSLGTAYNSPLHF
D gene: -; clone size: -; J gene: TRBJ2-7; V gene: TRBV2; CDR3 DNA: TGTGCCAGCAGTGAAGCAGGGCGGGTGAGTGCGTACTTC; CDR3 protein: CASSEAGRVSAYF
D gene: TRBD1; clone size: -; J gene: TRBJ1-6; V gene: TRBV18; CDR3 DNA: TGTGCCAGCTCCACCAGAGGGGACAGGGGCATCTCGGATTCACCCCTCCACTTT; CDR3 protein: CASSTRGDRGISDSPLHF
D gene: TRBD1; clone size: -; J gene: TRBJ1-1; V gene: TRBV18; CDR3 DNA: TGTGCCAGCTCGCCCGACAGGGAAAAGTCTTTCTTT; CDR3 protein: CASSPDREKSFF
D gene: -; clone size: -; J gene: TRBJ2-7; V gene: TRBV6-5; CDR3 DNA: TGTGCCAGCAGTTACTCTTTCGAGGACACCTACGAGCAGTACTTC; CDR3 protein: CASSYSFEDTYEQYF
D gene: TRBD1; clone size: -; J gene: TRBJ2-3; V gene: TRBV9; CDR3 DNA: TGTGCCAGCAGCTCCCGACAGGGAACAGATACGCAGTATTTT; CDR3 protein: CASSSRQGTDTQYF
D gene: -; clone size: -; J gene: TRBJ2-4; V gene: TRBV7-2; CDR3 DNA: TGTGCCAGCAGCTTAGATCCCGACAGGTTAAACATTCAGTACTTC; CDR3 protein: CASSLDPDRLNIQYF
D gene: -; clone size: -; J gene: TRBJ1-3; V gene: TRBV5-6; CDR3 DNA: TGTGCCAGCAGCTTGGTTTCGGAGCGGGGGTCTGGAAACACCATATATTTT; CDR3 protein: CASSLVSERGSGNTIYF
D gene: -; clone size: -; J gene: TRBJ1-2; V gene: TRBV9; CDR3 DNA: TGTGCCAGCAGCGTAGGAGGGGATGGGAGGAATGGCTACACCTTC; CDR3 protein: CASSVGGDGRNGYTF
D gene: TRBD1; clone size: few; J gene: TRBJ2-7; V gene: TRBV6-6; CDR3 DNA: TGTGCCACCAAACCTCCGGGACAGAGGTCCTACGAGCAGTACTTC; CDR3 protein: CATKPPGQRSYEQYF
D gene: TRBD2; clone size: -; J gene: TRBJ2-5; V gene: TRBV9; CDR3 DNA: TGTGCCAGCTCTAGCGGTCATGGGGAGACCCAGTACTTC; CDR3 protein: CASSSGHGETQYF
D gene: -; clone size: -; J gene: TRBJ2-7; V gene: TRBV2; CDR3 DNA: TGTGCCAGCAGAGTGGAGGTCAGCTCCTACGAGCAGTACTTC; CDR3 protein: CASRVEVSSYEQYF
D gene: TRBD1; clone size: -; J gene: TRBJ1-4; V gene: TRBV19; CDR3 DNA: TGTGCCAGTAGTTCGGACAGGGTCACTGAAAAACTGTTTTTT; CDR3 protein: CASSSDRVTEKLFF
D gene: -; clone size: -; J gene: TRBJ2-2; V gene: TRBV11-3; CDR3 DNA: TGTGCCAGCAGCCTTCTAGCAGCGAACACCGGGGAGCTGTTTTTT; CDR3 protein: CASSLLAANTGELFF
D gene: -; clone size: -; J gene: TRBJ2-2; V gene: TRBV7-2; CDR3 DNA: TGTGCCAGCAGCTTATCTCTATCGAACACCGGGGAGCTGTTTTTT; CDR3 protein: CASSLSLSNTGELFF
D gene: TRBD2; clone size: -; J gene: TRBJ2-3; V gene: TRBV9; CDR3 DNA: TGTGCCAGCAGTGGGGCGGGGGGGTCGGATACGCAGTATTTT; CDR3 protein: CASSGAGGSDTQYF
D gene: TRBD1; clone size: -; J gene: TRBJ2-1; V gene: TRBV19; CDR3 DNA: TGTGCCAGTAGCCCACATGGGACAGGGGGCAATGAGCAGTTCTTC; CDR3 protein: CASSPHGTGGNEQFF
D gene: TRBD1; clone size: -; J gene: TRBJ1-5; V gene: TRBV19; CDR3 DNA: TGTGCCAGTAGTATGGCGGGACAGGATTGGGAGGGACATCAGCCCCAGCATTTT; CDR3 protein: CASSMAGQDWEGHQPQHF
D gene: TRBD1; clone size: -; J gene: TRBJ1-3; V gene: TRBV7-2; CDR3 DNA: TGTGCCAGCGGAACGCCAGGGGGTTTAGGAAACACCATATATTTT; CDR3 protein: CASGTPGGLGNTIYF
D gene: TRBD1; clone size: -; J gene: TRBJ1-2; V gene: TRBV19; CDR3 DNA: TGTGCCAGTAGTATTTGGGACAGCTATGGCTACACCTTC; CDR3 protein: CASSIWDSYGYTF
D gene: TRBD2; clone size: -; J gene: TRBJ2-7; V gene: TRBV7-3; CDR3 DNA: TGTGCCAGCAGCCTAGCGGGGGGCTCCTACGAGCAGTACTTC; CDR3 protein: CASSLAGGSYEQYF
D gene: -; clone size: -; J gene: TRBJ2-5; V gene: TRBV5-4; CDR3 DNA: TGTGCCAGCAGCTTGGTGGGGGGGCTTGAGACCCAGTACTTC; CDR3 protein: CASSLVGGLETQYF
D gene: -; clone size: -; J gene: TRBJ2-2; V gene: TRBV2; CDR3 DNA: TGTGCCAGCGGGCGCCCCGGGGAGCTGTTTTTT; CDR3 protein: CASGRPGELFF
D gene: -; clone size: -; J gene: TRBJ1-2; V gene: TRBV4-3; CDR3 DNA: TGCGCCAGCAGCCAAGAATCGGGGGGCTATGGCTACACCTTC; CDR3 protein: CASSQESGGYGYTF
D gene: TRBD1; clone size: -; J gene: TRBJ1-4; V gene: TRBV27; CDR3 DNA: TGTGCCAGCAGTTTAAATGGACAGGGGGCGCGGGATGAAAAACTGTTTTTT; CDR3 protein: CASSLNGQGARDEKLFF
D gene: -; clone size: -; J gene: TRBJ1-2; V gene: TRBV19; CDR3 DNA: TGTGCCAGTAGCGTACCAGGGGTAAGCTATGGCTACACCTTC; CDR3 protein: CASSVPGVSYGYTF
D gene: TRBD1; clone size: -; J gene: TRBJ1-1; V gene: TRBV19; CDR3 DNA: TGTGCCAGTCGAGGACAGGGGACCACTGAAGCTTTCTTT; CDR3 protein: CASRGQGTTEAFF
D gene: -; clone size: -; J gene: TRBJ1-5; V gene: TRBV15; CDR3 DNA: TGTGCCACCAGCAGATTCCGACGGGGGGGAGTCAATCAGCCCCAGCATTTT; CDR3 protein: CATSRFRRGGVNQPQHF
D gene: -; clone size: once; J gene: TRBJ2-3; V gene: TRBV4-1; CDR3 DNA: TGCGCCAGCAGCCAAGGGGGCGGGGGCAGGGCAAGAGATACGCAGTATTTT; CDR3 protein: CASSQGGGGRARDTQYF
D gene: TRBD2; clone size: -; J gene: TRBJ2-1; V gene: TRBV10-3; CDR3 DNA: TGTGCCGTCGGACTAGCGGACAATGAGCAGTTCTTC; CDR3 protein: CAVGLADNEQFF
D gene: -; clone size: -; J gene: TRBJ2-1; V gene: TRBV11-3; CDR3 DNA: TGTGCCAGCAGCCCACTGGGAGGTAGGCAGTTCTTC; CDR3 protein: CASSPLGGRQFF
D gene: TRBD1; clone size: few; J gene: TRBJ1-6; V gene: TRBV6-1; CDR3 DNA: TGTGCCAGCAGGACAGGGACAGGGCCTCTCCTCCACTTT; CDR3 protein: CASRTGTGPLLHF
D gene: TRBD1; clone size: -; J gene: TRBJ1-2; V gene: TRBV19; CDR3 DNA: TGTGCCAGTAGTGTACAGGGGGGAGGCTACACCTTC; CDR3 protein: CASSVQGGGYTF
D gene: -; clone size: -; J gene: TRBJ2-3; V gene: TRBV7-2; CDR3 DNA: TGTGCCAGCAGACTAACCCGGGAAAGCACAGATACGCAGTATTTT; CDR3 protein: CASRLTRESTDTQYF
D gene: TRBD2; clone size: -; J gene: TRBJ2-3; V gene: TRBV19; CDR3 DNA: TGTGCCAGTAGTATAGCGAGGATAGCGGGTCTCGGCACAGATACGCAGTATTTT; CDR3 protein: CASSIARIAGLGTDTQYF
D gene: TRBD2; clone size: -; J gene: TRBJ2-1; V gene: TRBV7-3; CDR3 DNA: TGTGCCAGCAGCCCAGTTGGCGGGGGGGCCCCTTACAATGAGCAGTTCTTC; CDR3 protein: CASSPVGGGAPYNEQFF
D gene: TRBD1; clone size: -; J gene: TRBJ1-3; V gene: TRBV5-1; CDR3 DNA: TGCGCCAGCAGCTTACAGGGGGCTAAGGGAAACACCATATATTTT; CDR3 protein: CASSLQGAKGNTIYF
D gene: TRBD1; clone size: -; J gene: TRBJ1-6; V gene: TRBV19; CDR3 DNA: TGTGCCAGTAGTATAGATCGGGACAGGAATTCACCCCTCCACTTT; CDR3 protein: CASSIDRDRNSPLHF
D gene: -; clone size: -; J gene: TRBJ1-5; V gene: TRBV30; CDR3 DNA: TGTGCCTGGAGTGGGACAAATAGCAATCAGCCCCAGCATTTT; CDR3 protein: CAWSGTNSNQPQHF
D gene: -; clone size: -; J gene: TRBJ1-2; V gene: TRBV5-1; CDR3 DNA: TGCGCCAGCAGCTACGGCCTGAAGGGGGACCGGAACTATGGCTACACCTTC; CDR3 protein: CASSYGLKGDRNYGYTF
D gene: -; clone size: -; J gene: TRBJ1-1; V gene: TRBV5-1; CDR3 DNA: TGCGCCAGCAGCTTGGGTGACAGGAACACTGAAGCTTTCTTT; CDR3 protein: CASSLGDRNTEAFF
D gene: -; clone size: -; J gene: TRBJ2-3; V gene: TRBV18; CDR3 DNA: TGTGCCAGCTCATCTTTACTAGGGTTTGCAGATACGCAGTATTTT; CDR3 protein: CASSSLLGFADTQYF
D gene: TRBD1; clone size: -; J gene: TRBJ1-5; V gene: TRBV6-5; CDR3 DNA: TGTGCCAGCAGCGACAGGGGGCGGCAGCCCCAGCATTTT; CDR3 protein: CASSDRGRQPQHF
D gene: -; clone size: few; J gene: TRBJ1-5; V gene: TRBV2; CDR3 DNA: TGTGCCAGCAGTGTTTCACAGGGATTCGATCAGCCCCAGCATTTT; CDR3 protein: CASSVSQGFDQPQHF
D gene: TRBD1; clone size: once; J gene: TRBJ2-1; V gene: TRBV7-3; CDR3 DNA: TGTGCCAGCAGCTACCGGGACAGGGGAAATGAGCAGTTCTTC; CDR3 protein: CASSYRDRGNEQFF
D gene: -; clone size: -; J gene: TRBJ1-1; V gene: TRBV4-3; CDR3 DNA: TGCGCCAGCAGCCAAGCTGGGGGCAGGAGCACTGAAGCTTTCTTT; CDR3 protein: CASSQAGGRSTEAFF
D gene: TRBD2; clone size: -; J gene: TRBJ2-1; V gene: TRBV4-1; CDR3 DNA: TGCGCCAGCAGCCCCCTCCCTAGCGGGGGGGCCAATGAGCAGTTCTTC; CDR3 protein: CASSPLPSGGANEQFF
D gene: TRBD1; clone size: once; J gene: TRBJ1-4; V gene: TRBV19; CDR3 DNA: TGTGCCAGCCGGGACAGGGGCCCTGCAACTAATGAAAAACTGTTTTTT; CDR3 protein: CASRDRGPATNEKLFF
D gene: TRBD2; clone size: -; J gene: TRBJ2-2; V gene: TRBV14; CDR3 DNA: TGTGCCAGCAGCCGGACTAGCGGGGGATCCCGGCGCCCCGCGAACACCGGGGAGCTGTTTTTT; CDR3 protein: CASSRTSGGSRRPANTGELFF